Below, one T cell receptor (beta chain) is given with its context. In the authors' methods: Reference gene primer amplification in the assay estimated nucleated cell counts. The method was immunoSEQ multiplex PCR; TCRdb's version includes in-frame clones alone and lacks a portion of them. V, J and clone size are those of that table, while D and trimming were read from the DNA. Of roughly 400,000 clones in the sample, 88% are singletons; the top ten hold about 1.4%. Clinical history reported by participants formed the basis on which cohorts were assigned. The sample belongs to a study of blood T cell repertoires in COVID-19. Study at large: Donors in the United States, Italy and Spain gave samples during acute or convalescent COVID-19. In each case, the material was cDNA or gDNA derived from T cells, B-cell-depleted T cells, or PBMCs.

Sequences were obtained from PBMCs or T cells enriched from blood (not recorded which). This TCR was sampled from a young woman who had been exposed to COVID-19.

The CDR3 region is CASSPLAIVNTGELFF. The CDR3 coding sequence is TGTGCCAGCTCACCACTAGCTATAGTGAACACCGGGGAGCTGTTTTTT. The chain is built from TRBV18 and TRBJ2-2; D ambiguous. Germline V gene lookup returns CDR1 KGHSH and CDR2 LQKENI. This CDR3 spans 16 amino acids. The V and J ends lost 1 base and 1 base respectively, with 10 bases between them.